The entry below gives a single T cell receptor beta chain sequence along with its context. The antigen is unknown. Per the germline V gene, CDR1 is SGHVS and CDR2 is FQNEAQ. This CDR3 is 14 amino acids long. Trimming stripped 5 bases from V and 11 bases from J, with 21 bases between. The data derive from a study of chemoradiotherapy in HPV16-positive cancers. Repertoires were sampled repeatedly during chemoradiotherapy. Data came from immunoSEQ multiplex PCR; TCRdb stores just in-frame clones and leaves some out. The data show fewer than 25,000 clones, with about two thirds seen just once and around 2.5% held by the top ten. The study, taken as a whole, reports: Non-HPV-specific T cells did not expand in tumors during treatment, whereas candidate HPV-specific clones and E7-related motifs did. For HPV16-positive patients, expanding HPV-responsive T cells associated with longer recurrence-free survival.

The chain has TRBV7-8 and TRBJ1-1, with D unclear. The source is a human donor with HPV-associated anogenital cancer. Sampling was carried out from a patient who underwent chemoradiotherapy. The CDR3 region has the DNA TGTGCCAGCAGCCCCGGGAGGGTAGCTGATCGCGCTTTCTTT. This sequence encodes CASSPGRVADRAFF.